The rows below give T cell receptor beta chains drawn from one sample of a study of blood T cell repertoires in COVID-19. Only in-frame clones appear in the TCRdb table, and some are missing; sequencing was by immunoSEQ multiplex PCR. The sample lists around 92,000 clones, approximately 79% seen once, with about 3.9% in the top ten. The sample taken for sequencing was peripheral blood. These receptors originate from a man in his 70s with COVID-19, enrolled during active disease. The CDR3 runs from the conserved cysteine through the conserved F or W. D genes are given only for firm matches. Clone size, where shown, is once, few, many, or a class for clones that have expanded.

v_call,j_call,d_call,clone_size,cdr3_aa,cdr3_nt
TRBV9,TRBJ2-3,-,-,CASSAVSGSTDTQYF,TGTGCCAGCAGCGCAGTTAGCGGTAGCACAGATACGCAGTATTTT
TRBV10-3,TRBJ2-1,TRBD2,few,CAISGTSGRTYINEQFF,TGTGCCATCAGTGGGACTAGCGGGAGGACGTACATCAATGAGCAGTTCTTC
TRBV30,TRBJ1-5,TRBD1,-,CAWSSTGTGGNQPQHF,TGTGCCTGGAGTTCCACCGGGACAGGCGGCAATCAGCCCCAGCATTTT
TRBV11-2,TRBJ2-7,-,-,CASSLGPAYEQYF,TGTGCCAGCAGCTTAGGGCCCGCATACGAGCAGTACTTC
TRBV6-6,TRBJ2-7,TRBD2,-,CASTPNPRGVQYF,TGTGCCAGCACTCCCAACCCCCGGGGGGTGCAGTACTTC
TRBV28,TRBJ2-1,-,once,CASSLGGTRLGNEQFF,TGTGCCAGCAGTTTAGGGGGGACGAGGTTAGGCAATGAGCAGTTCTTC
TRBV3-1/TRBV3-2,TRBJ2-5,TRBD2,few,CASSQRTSGTTQYF,TGTGCCAGCAGCCAACGGACTAGCGGGACGACCCAGTACTTC
TRBV19,TRBJ2-4,-,-,CASSTQGGNIQYF,TGTGCCAGTAGCACGCAGGGCGGAAACATTCAGTACTTC
TRBV28,TRBJ1-5,-,-,CASSRHDLTLNQPQHF,TGTGCCAGCAGTCGTCATGACTTAACGCTAAATCAGCCCCAGCATTTT
TRBV5-1,TRBJ2-2,-,-,CASSLDGNTGELFF,TGCGCCAGCAGCTTGGACGGGAACACCGGGGAGCTGTTTTTT
TRBV4-1,TRBJ2-7,TRBD2,many,CASSHGGAGGVSYEQYF,TGCGCCAGCAGCCATGGGGGGGCGGGAGGTGTCTCCTACGAGCAGTACTTC
TRBV29-1,TRBJ2-3,-,-,CSVVGAASTDTQYF,TGCAGCGTTGTGGGAGCGGCTAGCACAGATACGCAGTATTTT
TRBV5-4,TRBJ2-1,TRBD1,-,CASSNRDSNNEQFF,TGTGCCAGCAGCAACCGGGACAGCAACAATGAGCAGTTCTTC
TRBV10-3,TRBJ2-3,TRBD2,-,CAIKRGSDTDTQYF,TGTGCCATCAAGCGGGGGAGTGACACAGATACGCAGTATTTT
TRBV4-3,TRBJ1-5,TRBD1,-,CASSQDTRGSRQPQHF,TGCGCCAGCAGCCAAGATACCAGGGGGAGTCGTCAGCCCCAGCATTTT
TRBV18,TRBJ2-1,-,few,CASSPSPRAYNEQFF,TGTGCCAGCTCACCGTCGCCCCGAGCCTACAATGAGCAGTTCTTC
TRBV5-4,TRBJ2-5,-,-,CASSLGQRAETQYF,TGTGCCAGCAGCTTGGGACAGCGGGCGGAGACCCAGTACTTC
TRBV4-1,TRBJ1-2,TRBD1,-,CASSQESGNRGRAYGYTF,TGCGCCAGCAGCCAAGAGTCAGGGAACAGGGGCCGGGCGTATGGCTACACCTTC
TRBV7-9,TRBJ2-7,-,-,CASSNRGGVEQYF,TGTGCCAGCAGCAATAGAGGGGGGGTCGAGCAGTACTTC
TRBV27,TRBJ2-7,TRBD1,-,CASSLQGDSSYEQYF,TGTGCCAGCAGTTTACAGGGGGACAGTTCCTACGAGCAGTACTTC
TRBV5-1,TRBJ1-1,TRBD1,few,CASSLTGGVTEAFF,TGCGCCAGCAGCTTGACAGGGGGCGTCACTGAAGCTTTCTTT
TRBV29-1,TRBJ2-7,-,few,CSVQGKGSSYVQYF,TGCAGCGTTCAGGGGAAGGGAAGCTCCTACGTGCAGTACTTC
TRBV25-1,TRBJ2-1,TRBD2,-,CASSESVGRLADLNEQFF,TGTGCCAGCAGTGAATCAGTGGGAAGACTAGCGGACCTCAATGAGCAGTTCTTC
TRBV18,TRBJ1-2,-,-,CASSPSEGDGYTF,TGTGCCAGCTCACCTTCCGAGGGCGATGGCTACACCTTC
TRBV4-3,TRBJ1-6,-,-,CASRGDNLNSPLHF,TGCGCCAGCAGAGGGGATAATCTTAATTCACCCCTCCACTTT
TRBV11-2,TRBJ1-6,-,-,CASSLVGRANSPLHF,TGTGCCAGCAGCTTAGTGGGCAGGGCGAATTCACCCCTCCACTTT
TRBV5-1,TRBJ1-3,-,-,CASSLEGSNTIYF,TGCGCCAGCAGCTTGGAAGGGAGCAACACCATATATTTT
TRBV24-1,TRBJ2-5,TRBD1,-,CATSDQRQGQETQYF,TGTGCCACCAGTGATCAGCGACAGGGCCAAGAGACCCAGTACTTC
TRBV5-4,TRBJ2-3,-,-,CASSLSTDTQYF,TGTGCCAGCAGCCTCAGCACAGATACGCAGTATTTT
TRBV19,TRBJ2-7,-,-,CASSSPGQRYEQYF,TGTGCCAGTAGTTCCCCCGGACAGCGCTACGAGCAGTACTTC
TRBV19,TRBJ1-2,-,-,CASRRDSRYGYTF,TGTGCCAGTAGGAGAGACAGTCGTTATGGCTACACCTTC
TRBV27,TRBJ2-7,TRBD2,-,CASSLKASGYEQYF,TGTGCCAGCAGTTTAAAGGCTAGCGGTTACGAGCAGTACTTC
TRBV10-3,TRBJ2-2,TRBD1,-,CAISIGQGGNTGELFF,TGTGCCATCAGTATAGGACAGGGGGGGAACACCGGGGAGCTGTTTTTT
TRBV4-3,TRBJ2-3,TRBD2,-,CASSQDMTGGRGDTQYF,TGCGCCAGCAGCCAAGATATGACGGGGGGACGGGGAGATACGCAGTATTTT
TRBV19,TRBJ2-4,-,-,CASTPAGLAKNIQYF,TGTGCCAGCACTCCCGCGGGACTAGCCAAAAACATTCAGTACTTC
TRBV7-2,TRBJ2-5,-,-,CASSHPPGAQGETQYF,TGTGCCAGCAGCCACCCGCCTGGGGCCCAGGGTGAGACCCAGTACTTC
TRBV4-3,TRBJ2-7,TRBD1,-,CASSQGTGPDYEQYF,TGCGCCAGCAGCCAAGGGACAGGCCCTGACTACGAGCAGTACTTC
TRBV18,TRBJ2-1,TRBD2,-,CASSPPGAGANNNEQFF,TGTGCCAGCTCACCACCCGGGGCGGGAGCGAACAACAATGAGCAGTTCTTC
TRBV7-3,TRBJ1-3,-,-,CASATGRSGNTIYF,TGTGCCAGCGCGACAGGCCGCTCTGGAAACACCATATATTTT
TRBV6-5,TRBJ2-7,TRBD2,-,CAFGGKRLAVYEQYF,TGTGCCTTCGGGGGGAAAAGACTAGCGGTCTACGAGCAGTACTTC
TRBV30,TRBJ2-7,TRBD1,few,CAFFPGQSYEQYF,TGTGCCTTCTTCCCGGGACAGAGCTACGAGCAGTACTTC
TRBV4-1,TRBJ2-1,-,-,CASSQEAGQYNEQFF,TGCGCCAGCAGCCAAGAGGCGGGCCAGTACAATGAGCAGTTCTTC
TRBV7-2,TRBJ2-5,TRBD2,-,CASSLGTSGARFQETQYF,TGTGCCAGCAGCCTGGGGACTAGCGGAGCAAGATTCCAAGAGACCCAGTACTTC
TRBV23-1,TRBJ2-7,TRBD1,-,CASSLTGKHF,TGCGCCAGCAGTCTGACAGGGAAGCACTTC
TRBV30,TRBJ1-5,-,-,CAWRGIAGEPQHF,TGTGCCTGGAGGGGAATTGCCGGGGAGCCCCAGCATTTT
TRBV7-3,TRBJ2-3,TRBD1,-,CASSVEQGALNTQYF,TGTGCCAGCAGCGTAGAGCAGGGGGCGCTAAATACGCAGTATTTT
TRBV29-1,TRBJ2-7,-,-,CSVWDMNYEQYF,TGCAGCGTGTGGGACATGAACTACGAGCAGTACTTC
TRBV2,TRBJ2-2,TRBD1,-,CASSEWTGGTGELFF,TGTGCCAGCAGTGAGTGGACAGGGGGTACCGGGGAGCTGTTTTTT
TRBV15,TRBJ1-4,-,once,CATKRTLNEKLFF,TGTGCCACCAAGCGGACCCTTAATGAAAAACTGTTTTTT
TRBV7-6,TRBJ2-5,-,-,CASSSRVEETQYF,TGTGCCAGCAGCTCCAGGGTAGAAGAGACCCAGTACTTC
TRBV10-3,TRBJ2-5,-,-,CASQGNGLQETQYF,TGTGCGTCACAGGGGAACGGACTACAAGAGACCCAGTACTTC
TRBV5-1,TRBJ2-7,TRBD2,once,CASSLAGLSSYEQYF,TGCGCCAGCAGCTTAGCGGGACTGAGCTCCTACGAGCAGTACTTC
TRBV24-1,TRBJ2-7,TRBD2,-,CATSDLGTSGSDEQYF,TGTGCCACCAGTGATTTAGGGACTAGCGGGAGCGACGAGCAGTACTTC
TRBV5-1,TRBJ1-1,TRBD1,few,CASSPGQGEAFF,TGCGCCAGCAGCCCTGGACAGGGTGAAGCTTTCTTT